The rows below give T cell receptor beta chains drawn from one sample of a study of human T cells and chemical hapten exposure. TCRdb itself ran the RACE reads through MiXCR, one entry per CDR3 protein. The sample includes 73,000 or so distinct CDR3 sequences, 8.5% of them seen just once. The sequences come from whole blood, collected in connection with sensitization to the hapten diphenylcyclopropenone (DPC). The receptor source for this set is a woman between 45 and 60 years old with alopecia areata. Some clones in this sample may be carry-over from other donors' samples. Both conserved end residues are part of each CDR3. Each record gives: J gene, clone size, D gene, V gene, CDR3 protein, CDR3 DNA. The D gene is left open where the match is weak. Not all rows give a size; the values are once, few, many and, for expanded clones, a class.

>TRBJ1-1|NA|NA|TRBV5-1
CASSSIGQDTEAFF
TGCGCCAGCAGCTCCATAGGGCAAGACACTGAAGCTTTCTTT
>TRBJ1-1|many|TRBD1|TRBV6-5
CASTFSLQGEAFF
TGTGCCAGCACTTTCTCCCTACAGGGGGAAGCTTTCTTT
>TRBJ2-7|few|NA|TRBV5-1
CASSLRARTSLSSYEQYF
TGCGCCAGCAGCCTAAGGGCCAGGACATCCCTGAGCTCCTACGAGCAGTACTTC
>TRBJ2-7|few|NA|TRBV20-1
CSANVEYEQYF
TGCAGTGCGAACGTAGAGTACGAGCAGTACTTC
>TRBJ1-5|many|NA|TRBV6-6
CASSYSKRGRFSNQPQHF
TGTGCCAGCAGTTACTCGAAAAGAGGACGGTTTAGCAATCAGCCCCAGCATTTT
>TRBJ2-6|few|TRBD1|TRBV9
CASSVEGQGNSNVLTF
TGTGCCAGCAGCGTAGAAGGACAGGGGAATTCCAACGTCCTGACTTTC
>TRBJ2-5|few|NA|TRBV4-1
CASSARQTQETQYF
TGCGCCAGCAGCGCCCGACAGACACAAGAGACCCAGTACTTC
>TRBJ1-4|few|TRBD1|TRBV12-3/TRBV12-4
CASRTGTGGFNEKLFF
TGTGCCAGCAGAACCGGGACAGGGGGCTTTAATGAAAAACTGTTTTTT
>TRBJ1-2|many|TRBD1|TRBV20-1
CSAPPQGPSYGYTF
TGCAGTGCACCCCCACAGGGGCCAAGCTATGGCTACACCTTC
>TRBJ1-2|few|NA|TRBV7-2
CASSSLGHYGYTF
TGTGCCAGCAGCTCCCTGGGGCACTATGGCTACACCTTC
>TRBJ1-5|NA|TRBD1|TRBV19
CATSRDSGRQPQHF
TGTGCCACCTCTCGGGACAGCGGGAGGCAGCCCCAGCATTTT
>TRBJ1-1|NA|TRBD1|TRBV10-3
CAISIDRASEAFF
TGTGCCATCAGTATTGACAGGGCTTCTGAAGCTTTCTTT
>TRBJ1-2|many|NA|TRBV29-1
CSATDLYGYTF
TGCAGCGCAACAGATCTCTATGGCTACACCTTC
>TRBJ2-3|few|NA|TRBV7-9
CASSSPNTDTQYF
TGTGCCAGCAGCTCCCCTAACACAGATACGCAGTATTTT
>TRBJ2-5|once|NA|TRBV5-1
CASSYARKGVETQYF
TGCGCCAGCAGCTACGCCAGAAAAGGTGTAGAGACCCAGTACTTC
>TRBJ1-5|NA|NA|TRBV3-1
CASSQFKGTAQPQHF
TGTGCCAGCAGCCAATTTAAAGGTACCGCTCAGCCCCAGCATTTT
>TRBJ1-4|NA|NA|TRBV28
CASSLAGRSNEKLFF
TGTGCCAGCAGTTTAGCGGGGAGGTCTAATGAAAAACTGTTTTTT
>TRBJ1-2|NA|NA|TRBV5-1
CASSLGLSDYGYTF
TGCGCCAGCAGCTTGGGGCTATCGGACTATGGCTACACCTTC
>TRBJ1-6|NA|TRBD1|TRBV5-4
CASSPMDRASPLHF
TGTGCCAGCAGCCCTATGGACAGGGCTTCACCCCTCCACTTT
>TRBJ2-7|many|NA|TRBV5-1
CASSLAGTYEQYF
TGCGCCAGCAGCTTGGCCGGCACCTACGAGCAGTACTTC
>TRBJ2-1|NA|NA|TRBV18
CASSPPRSSYNEQFF
TGTGCCAGCTCACCACCCCGAAGCTCCTACAATGAGCAGTTCTTC
>TRBJ2-3|NA|TRBD2|TRBV2
CASRTLAGVTDTQYF
TGTGCCAGCAGGACACTAGCGGGGGTCACAGATACGCAGTATTTT
>TRBJ2-3|few|NA|TRBV7-2
CAILYTDTQYF
TGTGCCATACTGTACACAGATACGCAGTATTTT
>TRBJ2-5|many|NA|TRBV10-2
CASSGFQETQYF
TGCGCCAGCAGTGGCTTCCAAGAGACCCAGTACTTC
>TRBJ2-4|NA|TRBD1|TRBV6-5
CASSYSLPSGTGKNIRYF
TGTGCCAGCAGTTACAGTCTCCCGTCCGGGACAGGGAAAAACATTCGGTACTTC
>TRBJ2-7|few|NA|TRBV28
CASSLDSAANYEQYF
TGTGCCAGCAGCCTCGACTCCGCCGCCAACTACGAGCAGTACTTC
>TRBJ2-3|NA|NA|TRBV3-1
CASSQLTDTQYF
TGTGCCAGCAGCCAGCTCACAGATACGCAGTATTTT
>TRBJ1-1|few|NA|TRBV29-1
CSVWPERGTEAFF
TGCAGCGTTTGGCCAGAGAGGGGCACTGAAGCTTTCTTT
>TRBJ2-7|NA|TRBD2|TRBV14
CASSQGLTSFEQYF
TGTGCCAGCAGCCAAGGTCTGACTAGCTTCGAGCAGTACTTC
>TRBJ1-2|many|NA|TRBV29-1
CSVESVLGGYTF
TGCAGCGTTGAATCAGTTCTGGGTGGCTACACCTTC
>TRBJ1-5|NA|TRBD1|TRBV28
CASSPPSTGAGQPQHF
TGTGCCAGCAGCCCCCCATCCACAGGGGCGGGTCAGCCCCAGCATTTT
>TRBJ2-1|NA|TRBD1|TRBV5-6
CASSSWTGQGEQFF
TGTGCCAGCAGCTCTTGGACAGGTCAGGGTGAGCAGTTCTTC
>TRBJ1-5|NA|NA|TRBV24-1
CATKIKGRNNQPQHF
TGTGCCACCAAGATCAAGGGGAGGAACAATCAGCCCCAGCATTTT
>TRBJ1-2|many|NA|TRBV6-1
CASSGQGKSYGYTF
TGTGCCAGCAGTGGGCAGGGAAAAAGCTATGGCTACACCTTC
>TRBJ2-2|NA|NA|TRBV2
CASRKDSLNTGELFF
TGTGCCAGCCGTAAGGACTCCCTGAACACCGGGGAGCTGTTTTTT
>TRBJ2-5|NA|NA|TRBV29-1
CSVDGQGQETQYF
TGCAGCGTTGATGGCCAGGGGCAAGAGACCCAGTACTTC
>TRBJ2-4|many|TRBD2|TRBV6-5
CASRRTSGTSAIQYF
TGTGCCAGCAGGAGGACTAGCGGTACCTCCGCCATTCAGTACTTC
>TRBJ2-7|few|NA|TRBV6-2/TRBV6-3
CASSYSIAGSYEQYF
TGTGCCAGCAGTTACTCGATCGCGGGGTCCTACGAGCAGTACTTC
>TRBJ1-1|many|NA|TRBV28
CASRELNTEAFF
TGTGCCAGCAGGGAGTTGAACACTGAAGCTTTCTTT
>TRBJ2-1|many|NA|TRBV29-1
CSVPDLVEQFF
TGCAGCGTCCCCGACCTGGTGGAGCAGTTCTTC
>TRBJ1-1|few|NA|TRBV4-3
CASSQEDSNTEAFF
TGCGCCAGCAGCCAAGAAGACTCGAACACTGAAGCTTTCTTT
>TRBJ1-6|many|NA|TRBV10-1
CASGDSHNSPLHF
TGCGCCAGCGGAGACAGCCATAATTCACCCCTCCACTTT
>TRBJ2-5|many|NA|TRBV11-2
CASSPRVRETQYF
TGTGCCAGCAGCCCGCGAGTCCGGGAGACCCAGTACTTC
>TRBJ2-5|few|TRBD1|TRBV2
CASSAHTGERETQYF
TGTGCCAGCAGCGCCCATACAGGGGAGAGAGAGACCCAGTACTTC
>TRBJ1-4|NA|TRBD1|TRBV12-3/TRBV12-4
CASSKGTGANEKLFF
TGTGCCAGCAGTAAAGGGACAGGAGCTAATGAAAAACTGTTTTTT
>TRBJ2-2|few|NA|TRBV18
CASSPSPGRNTGELFF
TGTGCCAGCTCACCCTCCCCGGGGCGGAACACCGGGGAGCTGTTTTTT
>TRBJ2-3|few|NA|TRBV18
CASSPRGSTDTQYF
TGTGCCAGCTCACCACGCGGGAGCACAGATACGCAGTATTTT
>TRBJ1-4|NA|NA|TRBV12-3/TRBV12-4
CASSFSEKLFF
TGTGCCAGCAGTTTTAGTGAAAAACTGTTTTTT